These 7 T cell receptor beta chains came from one sample sequenced in a study of breast tumors, draining lymph nodes, adjacent tissues (dated by TCRdb to the mid-2010s). The lymph node samples were taken from the axillary draining lymph nodes of breast cancer patients. The library was generated by multiplex PCR. TCRdb names Illumina HiSeq 2000 as the instrument used. Using fastp at Q25 and MiXCR, TCRdb reprocessed the public reads and kept productive beta chains. Duplicate CDR3 protein sequences are folded into a single record with the most common DNA and genes. Within this sample are around 120,000 distinct CDR3 sequences, with just under 20% of them counted one time only. The ten largest clonotypes hold less than 4.5% of the sample. Source material: axillary lymph node tissue. These receptors all stem from a female donor with breast cancer. Some clones in this sample may be carry-over from other donors' samples.

There are many counts of this clonotype. Here the CDR3 DNA reads TGCGCCAGCAGCTTGGCGGGGCCCTGGGATGAGCAGTTCTTC. It translates to CASSLAGPWDEQFF. The V gene is TRBV5-1, the J gene TRBJ2-1, with D perhaps being TRBD1 or TRBD2 (5 bases each). Germline lookup yields CDR1 SGHRS and CDR2 YFSETQ. Trimming stripped 0 bases from V and 8 bases from J, with 12 bases between. This CDR3 is built from 14 residues. The full variable domain, its missing parts supplied by reference TRBV5-1 and TRBJ2-1, is KAGVTQTPRYLIKTRGQQVTLSCSPISGHRSVSWYQQTPGQGLQFLFEYFSETQRNKGNFPGRFSGRQFSNSRSEMNVSTLELGDSALYLCASSLAGPWDEQFFGPGTRLTVL.

Details on this clonotype: This may arise from a read error, as a much more abundant clone is one base away. This chain joins TRBV5-1 and TRBJ2-5; 11 bases fit TRBD2. Germline V gene data show CDR1 as SGHRS and CDR2 as YFSETQ. The CDR3 is 15 residues long. CDR3 sequence reads: CTSSGLAGGPETQYF. CDR3 bases: TGCACCAGCAGCGGATTAGCGGGGGGGCCCGAGACCCAGTACTTC.

In its sample, this clonotype was seen many times. The rearrangement uses TRBV5-6 and TRBJ2-1, with 8 bases aligning to TRBD1. The CDR3 has 15 amino acids. V lost 1 base and J lost 6; bases outside the gene matches: 6. Germline V gene sequence: CDR1 SGHDT, CDR2 YYEEEE. CDR3: CASSLWDRPLNEQFF. DNA for the CDR3: TGTGCCAGCAGCTTGTGGGACAGGCCACTCAATGAGCAGTTCTTC.

Remarks on this clonotype: A much larger clone lies one base from this, so it may be a read error. This chain uses TRBV5-1 with TRBJ2-5, with D perhaps TRBD1 (5 bases). The germline V gene has CDR1 SGHRS and CDR2 YFSETQ. The CDR3 covers 14 residues. The CDR3 DNA sequence: TGCGCCAGCAGCTTCGACAGAAACCAAGGGACCCAGTACTTC. It translates to CASSFDRNQGTQYF.

The table lists this clonotype with many counts. The chain employs TRBV5-1 and TRBJ2-7; the match to TRBD1 covers 7 bases. CDR1 SGHRS and CDR2 YFSETQ come from the germline V gene. CDR3 size: 14 residues. J gave up 6 bases and V 4 bases, and 10 bases lay outside the gene matches. The DNA for the CDR3 is TGCGCCAGCAGCCCAGGACAGGCCCGGGGCGAGCAGTACTTC. This encodes CASSPGQARGEQYF.

The sample holds many counts of this clonotype. The J gene is TRBJ2-7, the V gene TRBV11-3; D ambiguous. CDR3 length: 14 amino acids. Germline V gene data show CDR1 as SGHNT and CDR2 as YENEEA. Trimming cost V 5 bases and J 2 bases, with 13 bases left between them. The CDR3 DNA reads TGTGCCAGCAGCCCCACGAATGCGGCCTACGAGCAGTACTTC. Amino acids: CASSPTNAAYEQYF.

This clonotype turned up a few times. The gene calls are TRBV5-1 and TRBJ1-1; D unresolved. CDR1 and CDR2 from the germline V gene are SGHRS and YFSETQ. V was clipped by 2 bases and J by 1 base, with 6 bases between them. The CDR3 extends over 13 amino acids. The CDR3 sequence: CASSFDWNTEAFF. DNA for the CDR3: TGCGCCAGCAGCTTTGACTGGAACACTGAAGCTTTCTTT.